Listed below are T cell receptor beta chains from one sample, sequenced in a study of spatial heterogeneity in lung cancer. In TCRdb, the 5' RACE reads were re-called with MiXCR into one record per CDR3 protein. The sample yields more than 65,000 distinct CDR3 sequences, over 9.5% seen once. The sequenced sample was PBMCs, obtained at surgery. These receptors were collected from a male donor with early-stage non-small cell lung cancer. Both conserved end residues are part of each CDR3.

J	V	CDR3
TRBJ1-3	TRBV10-3	CAISEQTVSSGNTIYF
TRBJ2-7	TRBV29-1	CSVGSLAGGYEQYF
TRBJ2-1	TRBV25-1	CASSHGQGVVQITYNEQFF
TRBJ2-7	TRBV7-3	CASSPGTSSYEQYF
TRBJ2-7	TRBV6-1	CASSESQGVKQYF
TRBJ2-6	TRBV12-3/TRBV12-4	CASSFDRISSGANVLTF
TRBJ2-7	TRBV5-4	CASSLGGAGEQYF
TRBJ2-6	TRBV13	CASSLGPGLSGANVLTF
TRBJ2-1	TRBV20-1	CSARDGGRHNEQFF
TRBJ1-5	TRBV20-1	CSAAGTGVFQPQHF
TRBJ2-1	TRBV5-1	CASSLVTDYNEQFF
TRBJ1-2	TRBV29-1	CSAEDQGPLPDGYTF
TRBJ1-2	TRBV12-3/TRBV12-4	CASSPSTGGVYGYTF
TRBJ1-1	TRBV7-9	CASSSTQGADTEAFF
TRBJ2-5	TRBV6-2/TRBV6-3	CASRKTQYF
TRBJ2-6	TRBV4-1	CASNSGANVLTF
TRBJ1-2	TRBV2	CASKRSYLNDYTF
TRBJ2-5	TRBV11-1	CASSLVGPQETQYF
TRBJ2-3	TRBV30	CAWSFADTQYF
TRBJ2-7	TRBV12-3/TRBV12-4	CASSFSLSSYEQYF
TRBJ2-3	TRBV5-6	CASNRGGRPDTQYF
TRBJ2-1	TRBV29-1	CSVDRQGANEQFF
TRBJ1-1	TRBV3-1	CASSRQVNTEAFF
TRBJ1-2	TRBV9	CASSVAQEGYTF
TRBJ2-2	TRBV7-3	CASSLNSAGSLGGELFF
TRBJ2-3	TRBV6-2/TRBV6-3	CATLRGGRGDTQYF
TRBJ1-1	TRBV7-9	CASSSWTGDPNTEAFF
TRBJ2-2	TRBV5-1	CASSSLAGGTNTGELFF
TRBJ2-7	TRBV5-6	CASSLDRGSYEQYF
TRBJ2-2	TRBV7-2	CASTRESNTGELFF
TRBJ1-1	TRBV9	CASSPGDRGPEAFF
TRBJ2-5	TRBV5-1	CASSLQRSETQYF
TRBJ1-6	TRBV19	CASSDRHSPLHF